This T cell receptor beta chain came from a study of blood T cell repertoires in COVID-19. The trim removed 6 bases at V and 8 bases at J, leaving 7 bases unmatched. The CDR3 contains 13 residues. Germline V gene sequence: CDR1 MNHEY, CDR2 SVGAGI. Profiling relied on immunoSEQ multiplex PCR, and the TCRdb table lists in-frame clones only, not all of them. The sample contains over 200,000 clones, less than 85% of which appear only once. Sequencing was carried out using peripheral blood. The TCR originated in a woman aged 80 or over with COVID-19, enrolled during active disease. The gene calls are TRBV6-5 and TRBJ2-1; 7 bases align to TRBD1. The CDR3 region is CASRETGYDEQFF. The CDR3 nucleotides are TGTGCCAGCAGGGAGACAGGGTACGATGAGCAGTTCTTC.